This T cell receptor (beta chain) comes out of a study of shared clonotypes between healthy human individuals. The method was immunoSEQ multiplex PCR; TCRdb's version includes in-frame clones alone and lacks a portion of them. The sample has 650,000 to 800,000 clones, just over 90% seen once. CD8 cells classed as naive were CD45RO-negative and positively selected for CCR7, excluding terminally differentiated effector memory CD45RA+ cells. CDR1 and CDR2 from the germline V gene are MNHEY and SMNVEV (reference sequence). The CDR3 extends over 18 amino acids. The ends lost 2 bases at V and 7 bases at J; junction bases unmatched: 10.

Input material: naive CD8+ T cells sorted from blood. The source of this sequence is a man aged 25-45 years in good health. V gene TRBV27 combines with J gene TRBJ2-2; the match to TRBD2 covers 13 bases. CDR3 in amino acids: CASSLRFRTSGSNGELFF. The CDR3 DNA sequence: TGTGCCAGCAGTTTAAGGTTCAGGACTAGCGGGAGTAACGGGGAGCTGTTTTTT.